These 17 T cell receptor beta chains originate from one sample sequenced in a study of T cells in Graves' hyperthyroidism and ophthalmopathy. TCR beta CDR3 sequences were amplified from RNA transcripts. RT-PCR in the first round (using the HTBI primer set) targeted the TCR CDR3. MiXCR, applied by TCRdb to the multiplex PCR reads, yields one record per CDR3 protein. Among hundreds of thousands of distinct CDR3 sequences, over 12% were seen once, and the ten largest hold 4.3%. The specimen was blood. The receptors here all came from a woman aged 40 to 55 with Graves' ophthalmopathy.

This clonotype was seen at least ten times. The chain uses TRBV5-1 and TRBJ1-1, with TRBD1 as a possible D gene (5 bases). Trimming took off 1 base at V and 1 base at J, with 8 bases between the two ends. Germline V gene sequence: CDR1 SGHRS, CDR2 YFSETQ. This CDR3 region has 14 residues. The CDR3 reads CASSLNQGNTEAFF. The CDR3 DNA sequence: TGCGCCAGCAGCTTGAATCAGGGGAACACTGAAGCTTTCTTT.

The chain couples TRBV18 to TRBJ2-2, with 11 positions matching TRBD2. Germline CDR1 reads KGHSH; CDR2 reads LQKENI. After removal of 6 bases from V and 1 base from J, the junction contained 4 bases not matched to a gene. The CDR3 spans 16 residues. CDR3 sequence: CASSLTSGRNTGELFF. CDR3 bases: TGTGCCAGCTCCCTTACTAGCGGGAGGAACACCGGGGAGCTGTTTTTT.

This clonotype was found many times. The J gene is TRBJ2-7, the V gene TRBV9; D ambiguous. CDR3 length: 15 amino acids. Germline lookup yields CDR1 SGDLS and CDR2 YYNGEE. Trimming took off 3 bases at V and 2 bases at J, with 15 bases between the two ends. The CDR3 region is CASSGGRTDAYEQYF. CDR3 nucleotides: TGTGCCAGCAGCGGAGGACGGACCGACGCCTACGAGCAGTACTTC.

This clonotype was observed many times. The rearrangement links TRBV12-3 or TRBV12-4 to TRBJ1-6, with TRBD1 matching 10 bases. Losses at the gene ends were 6 bases for V and 8 bases for J; bases not matched to a gene: 7. The CDR3 covers 15 residues. This CDR3 is CASSSGGTGDSPLHF. In nucleotides, the CDR3 is TGTGCCAGCAGCTCGGGAGGGACAGGGGATTCACCCCTCCACTTT.

This clonotype came up a few times. The rearrangement uses TRBV28 and TRBJ1-2, with 9 bases matching TRBD1. The J segment lost 1 base and the V segment lost 6 bases, leaving 18 bases of the junction unmatched. Germline assignment: CDR1 MDHEN and CDR2 SYDVKM. This CDR3 comprises 19 residues. The CDR3 sequence: CASSSLLLEGQGINYGYTF. In DNA, the CDR3 is TGTGCCAGCAGCTCTTTGTTATTGGAAGGACAGGGGATTAACTATGGCTACACCTTC.

This clonotype was recorded many times. This chain uses TRBV29-1 with TRBJ2-5; D perhaps matches TRBD2 (5 bases). V was clipped by 5 bases and J by 10 bases, with 20 bases between them. Per germline, CDR1 SQVTM and CDR2 ANQGSEA. The CDR3 is made up of 13 amino acids. The CDR3 DNA reads TGCAGCGTTAAAGGCTCTAACCGAGAGGGCCAGTACTTC. Residues: CSVKGSNREGQYF.

This clonotype has just a few counts. The chain is built from TRBV18 and TRBJ1-3; D ambiguous. This CDR3 contains 16 residues. V was clipped by 1 base and J by 4 bases, with 14 bases between them. Germline CDR1 KGHSH, CDR2 LQKENI. CDR3 residues: CASSPQAQSGGNTIYF. As DNA, the CDR3 is TGTGCCAGCTCACCACAGGCACAGTCAGGAGGAAACACCATATATTTT. Using reference TRBV18 and TRBJ1-3 for the parts outside the CDR3, the full variable domain is NAGVMQNPRHLVRRRGQEARLRCSPMKGHSHVYWYRQLPEEGLKFMVYLQKENIIDESGMPKERFSAEFPKEGPSILRIQQVVRGDSAAYFCASSPQAQSGGNTIYFGEGSWLTVV.

This clonotype was counted ten times or more. The chain links TRBV7-9 to TRBJ1-1; TRBD1 aligns across 10 bases. Germline CDR1 SEHNR, CDR2 FQNEAQ (reference sequence). The J segment lost 12 bases and the V segment lost 5 bases, leaving 12 bases of the junction unmatched. This CDR3 has 14 amino acids. CDR3 DNA sequence: TGTGCCAGCAGCCTCAATCTCGGGACAGGGGTATCTTTCTTT. Its translation: CASSLNLGTGVSFF.

The genes are TRBV5-1 and TRBJ2-5, with D maybe TRBD2 (6 bases). This CDR3 region has 15 residues. Trimming left V 4 bases short and J 5 bases short, with 18 bases between. CDR1 and CDR2 from the germline V gene are SGHRS and YFSETQ. The CDR3 coding sequence is TGCGCCAGCAGCCCTCGGGACTCCACCGAGGAGACCCAGTACTTC. Translated: CASSPRDSTEETQYF. Variable domain in full (rest from reference TRBV5-1 and TRBJ2-5): KAGVTQTPRYLIKTRGQQVTLSCSPISGHRSVSWYQQTPGQGLQFLFEYFSETQRNKGNFPGRFSGRQFSNSRSEMNVSTLELGDSALYLCASSPRDSTEETQYFGPGTRLLVL.

Concerning this clonotype: Germline is not matched at one junction end, which may reflect a read error. Here the CDR3 reads CASSGRPEETQCF. The CDR3 nucleotides are TGCGCCAGTTCAGGGAGGCCAGAGGAGACCCAGTGCTTC. The chain employs TRBV5-1 and TRBJ2-5, with D possibly matching TRBD2 (6 bases). This CDR3 is built from 13 residues. Germline loops: CDR1 SGHRS, CDR2 YFSETQ.

This clonotype was counted ten times or more. The chain links TRBV3-1 to TRBJ2-7, with TRBD2 identical over 11 bases. CDR1 is LGHDT and CDR2 is YNNKEL in the germline V gene (reference sequence). After removal of 4 bases from V and 1 base from J, the junction contained 6 bases not matched to a gene. The length of the CDR3 is 16 residues. The CDR3 region has the DNA TGTGCCAGCAGCCGATGGGGACTAGCGGATTCCTACGAGCAGTACTTC. It encodes CASSRWGLADSYEQYF.

This clonotype was observed at least ten times. V usage is TRBV12-5 and J usage is TRBJ1-1, with TRBD1 matching over 7 bases. The CDR3 contains 13 residues. Trimming removed 6 bases from V and 1 base from J; junction bases left unmatched: 2. CDR1 is LGHNT, CDR2 FRNRAP, per germline. The CDR3 region is CASGDRTNTEAFF. CDR3 sequence (DNA): TGTGCTAGTGGGGACAGGACGAACACTGAAGCTTTCTTT.

This clonotype has a count of ten or more. The V call is TRBV11-2, the J call TRBJ2-7; 8 bases fit TRBD2. The germline CDR1 and CDR2 sequences are SGHAT and FQNNGV. The V segment lost 5 bases and the J segment 4 bases; nucleotides outside the gene matches: 4. This CDR3 contains 13 residues. Here the CDR3 reads CASSRGLDYEQYF. CDR3 bases: TGTGCCAGCAGCCGGGGACTAGATTACGAGCAGTACTTC. The full variable domain, completed using reference TRBV11-2 and TRBJ2-7, is EAGVAQSPRYKIIEKRQSVAFWCNPISGHATLYWYQQILGQGPKLLIQFQNNGVVDDSQLPKDRFSAERLKGVDSTLKIQPAKLEDSAVYLCASSRGLDYEQYFGPGTRLTVT.

Ten or more counts support this clonotype. CDR3 sequence (DNA): TGCAGCACTCGGGACAGGCTCTACGAGCAGTACTTC. The encoded protein is CSTRDRLYEQYF. V and J are TRBV29-1 and TRBJ2-7; TRBD1 aligns across 8 bases. Germline trimming cut 8 bases from V and 3 bases from J; bases unmatched to any gene: 6. CDR1 and CDR2 (germline): SQVTM, ANQGSEA. This CDR3 is 12 amino acids long.

This clonotype was observed a handful of times. V gene TRBV11-1 combines with J gene TRBJ2-5; 9 bases fit TRBD1. Germline V gene lookup returns CDR1 SGHAT and CDR2 FQDESV (reference sequence). V trimming: 8 bases; J trimming: 4 bases; junction bases outside the gene matches: 5. The CDR3 runs 13 residues. In DNA, the CDR3 is TGTGCCAGCGGACAGGGGTTTGGAGAGACCCAGTACTTC. It specifies CASGQGFGETQYF.

This clonotype was counted a few times. The chain is built from TRBV30 and TRBJ2-2; 7 bases agree with TRBD2. Losses at the gene ends were 2 bases for V and 7 bases for J; bases not matched to a gene: 7. The CDR3 loop spans 14 amino acids. Germline-derived CDR1 and CDR2 are GTSNPN and SVGIG (reference sequence). The CDR3 DNA follows: TGTGCCTGGAGTCGCGGCCTAGCGGACGGGGAGCTGTTTTTT. It codes for CAWSRGLADGELFF. Drawing the rest from reference TRBV30 and TRBJ2-2, the complete variable domain is SQTIHQWPATLVQPVGSPLSLECTVEGTSNPNLYWYRQAAGRGLQLLFYSVGIGQISSEVPQNLSASRPQDRQFILSSKKLLLSDSGFYLCAWSRGLADGELFFGEGSRLTVL.

In its sample, this clonotype was seen a few times. The V and J genes are TRBV6-2 or TRBV6-3 and TRBJ2-5; D uncertain. The CDR3 loop spans 11 amino acids. Per germline, CDR1 MNHEY and CDR2 SVGEGT. The V end lost 6 bases, the J end lost 7 bases, and 9 bases lay between the germline ends. The CDR3 reads CASRLTGTQYF. Written as DNA, the CDR3 is TGTGCCAGCAGGCTGACGGGGACCCAGTACTTC.